The present TCR beta chain was sequenced within a study of tissue T cells after allogeneic stem cell transplantation. The protocol was immunoSEQ multiplex PCR, while the TCRdb copy is restricted to in-frame clones and leaves out a portion. In the table there are some 4,600 clones, 47% of which are singletons. This clone is medium-sized in the sample. Gene names and germline refer to mouse. Read sequence stops 1 residue before the CDR3 end, and the germline J gene provides the missing end. This CDR3 contains 12 residues. The V gene's germline CDR1 is MNHDT and CDR2 YYDKIL. V was trimmed by 6 bases and J by 4 bases, leaving 10 bases between them. The time point was: mouse harvest day 14 after allogeneic transplant. Tail vein injection delivered 10^7 T-cell-depleted bone marrow cells and 10^6 splenic CD5+ T cells.

Sequencing was done on a sample of lymph node tissue. The chain couples TRBV17 to TRBJ2-7; D possibly corresponds to TRBD1 (5 bases). The sequence was collected from a female BALB/c mouse given C57BL/6 T cells with graft-versus-host disease after an allogeneic hematopoietic cell transplant. Here the CDR3 reads CASSPDTYEQYF. CDR3 DNA (partial): TGTGCTAGCAGCCCGGACACATATGAACAGTAC.